The entry below describes one T cell receptor beta chain. Antigen specificity is unknown. cDNA carried unique molecular identifiers, and a universal primer site was added by template switching. Via MiXCR, TCRdb re-called the 5' RACE reads, giving one row per CDR3 protein. Among some 260,000 distinct CDR3 sequences listed, about 14% were seen once. These data come from a study of identical twins. Notes on the study in general: Within beta out-of-frame sequences, the excess sharing observed between twins was weaker. Analyses of zero insertions could be partly confounded by invariant MAIT and iNKT cells. Fewer insertions characterized abundant cord blood beta clonotypes, whereas memory repertoires showed none.

This clonotype was obtained from a woman aged 18-29 years in good health. The specimen was memory (CD45RO+) T cells sorted from blood.

The CDR3 region has the DNA TGTGCCATCAGTGTCGGAACCAGCACAGATACGCAGTATTTT. It yields the protein CAISVGTSTDTQYF. The rearrangement joins TRBV10-3 to TRBJ2-3; D call uncertain. The germline CDR1 and CDR2 sequences are ENHRY and SYGVKD. This CDR3 has 14 amino acids. Trimming pared 4 bases from V and 0 bases from J, leaving 8 bases between.